This T cell receptor (beta chain) came from a study of T cell responses to AZD1222 COVID-19 vaccine. As for the study in general: Pooled together were second doses at about 4 or about 12 weeks.

Data came from immunoSEQ multiplex PCR; TCRdb stores just in-frame clones and leaves some out. Among 110,000 or so clones, approximately 86% were seen once, and the ten largest hold 2.5% to 4%. In germline, CDR1 is LNHDA, CDR2 SQIVND (reference sequence). Trimming removed 6 bases from V and 1 base from J, with 15 bases in between. The CDR3 totals 15 residues. Details on this clone: Its antigen is currently unknown.

Notes on the study in general: Baseline testing showed seropositivity in only a handful of AZD1222 recipients.

V gene TRBV19 combines with J gene TRBJ1-1; no firm D call. The input for sequencing was peripheral blood, taken on day 0 of AZD1222 vaccination. This clonotype was sampled from an adult in good health. As DNA, the CDR3 is TGTGCCAGTAGGCGACGGCAGTACGGGAACACTGAAGCTTTCTTT. It codes for CASRRRQYGNTEAFF.